This TCR beta chain was retrieved from a study of shared clonotypes between healthy human individuals. As defined, naive CD8 cells were CD45RO-negative and positively selected for CCR7, with terminally differentiated effector memory CD45RA+ cells excluded. As concerns this clone: The antigen is undetermined.

Study processing details: Filtering of immunoSEQ junctional sequences could not match full-length read filtering. Method: immunoSEQ multiplex PCR; TCRdb's copy keeps in-frame clones and lacks some. V and J calls and clone size follow that table, whereas D and trimming were derived from the DNA. The sample consists of roughly 2 million clones, about 95% of them appearing once. Study outcomes and limitations: Despite large depth, sorted-subset datasets appeared incompletely sequenced. Several donors held 5% to 5.5% of naive CD4 clonotypes in common. Naive subsets, compared against memory subsets, generally had larger estimated richness values.

Sequencing was done on a sample of naive CD8+ T cells sorted from blood. The receptor was derived from a man aged 18 to 35 in good health.

This CDR3 reads CASGKNHEQYF. The CDR3 DNA is TGTGCCAGCGGTAAGAACCACGAGCAGTACTTC. The chain links TRBV11-2 to TRBJ2-7, with D uncertain. Germline V gene data show CDR1 as SGHAT and CDR2 as FQNNGV. This CDR3 region has 11 residues. Deletions cut 8 bases from V and 5 bases from J, with 10 bases between.